The rows below give T cell receptor beta chains drawn from one sample of a study of identical twins' blood T cells. MiXCR was run by TCRdb on the 5' RACE reads, yielding one entry per CDR3 protein. Among fewer than 450,000 distinct CDR3 sequences listed, approximately 30% were seen once. The sequencing input was PBMCs. These receptors all stem from a woman aged 18-49 years in good health. CDR3s include the opening cysteine and the closing phenylalanine or tryptophan. Each record gives: clone size, D gene, CDR3 length, J gene, V gene, CDR3 protein, CDR3 DNA. A D gene is named only where the DNA matches it firmly. Clone size appears in some rows only: once, few, many, or a class for an expanded clone.

-,-,14,TRBJ2-5,TRBV20-1,CSARTRTWEETQYF,TGCAGTGCTAGGACTAGGACCTGGGAAGAGACCCAGTACTTC
-,-,14,TRBJ1-1,TRBV20-1,CSALQGTMNTEAFF,TGCAGTGCTCTACAGGGCACTATGAACACTGAAGCTTTCTTT
few,-,14,TRBJ1-1,TRBV10-3,CAIRAGRANTEAFF,TGTGCCATCAGGGCAGGGAGGGCAAACACTGAAGCTTTCTTT
-,TRBD1,14,TRBJ1-4,TRBV18,CASSPGTDFRKLFF,TGTGCCAGCTCACCAGGGACAGACTTTAGGAAACTGTTTTTT
-,-,13,TRBJ1-1,TRBV12-3/TRBV12-4,CASSRKTNTEAFF,TGTGCCAGCAGCAGAAAAACGAACACTGAAGCTTTCTTT
-,-,15,TRBJ1-1,TRBV4-2,CASSQYPDENTEAFF,TGTGCCAGCAGCCAATACCCCGACGAGAACACTGAAGCTTTCTTT
-,TRBD1,14,TRBJ1-2,TRBV12-5,CASGLATGIDGYTF,TGTGCTAGTGGTTTGGCGACAGGGATTGATGGCTACACCTTC
once,-,13,TRBJ2-3,TRBV29-1,CSVLELGKDTQYF,TGCAGCGTTCTGGAACTGGGGAAAGATACGCAGTATTTT
few,-,13,TRBJ1-2,TRBV7-9,CASSPLRQGGYTF,TGTGCCAGCAGCCCTCTAAGACAAGGTGGCTACACCTTC
few,TRBD1,16,TRBJ1-1,TRBV20-1,CSARAYRDRVRTEAFF,TGCAGTGCTAGAGCCTACCGGGACAGGGTCCGCACTGAAGCTTTCTTT
few,-,12,TRBJ2-7,TRBV20-1,CSAPVTSYEQYF,TGCAGTGCCCCAGTCACCTCCTACGAGCAGTACTTC
-,-,12,TRBJ2-5,TRBV29-1,CSVAGRQETQYF,TGCAGCGTTGCGGGCAGACAAGAGACCCAGTACTTC
-,TRBD1,16,TRBJ1-2,TRBV7-9,CASSPGTGLTNYGYTF,TGTGCCAGCAGCCCCGGGACAGGGTTGACCAACTATGGCTACACCTTC
-,-,15,TRBJ2-1,TRBV27,CASSPRDGGYNEQFF,TGTGCCAGCAGTCCCCGGGACGGAGGTTACAATGAGCAGTTCTTC
few,TRBD1,17,TRBJ1-1,TRBV7-9,CASSLKRGAGGHTEAFF,TGTGCCAGCAGCTTAAAACGAGGGGCAGGGGGCCACACTGAAGCTTTCTTT
few,TRBD2,14,TRBJ2-1,TRBV4-3,CASSRLYGGNEQFF,TGCGCCAGCAGCCGCTTATACGGGGGGAATGAGCAGTTCTTC
-,-,12,TRBJ1-2,TRBV5-1,CARSLGQYGYTF,TGCGCCAGAAGCCTCGGACAGTATGGCTACACCTTC
few,-,14,TRBJ1-1,TRBV19,CASSISTESTEAFF,TGTGCCAGTAGTATAAGTACTGAGAGCACTGAAGCTTTCTTT
-,TRBD1,15,TRBJ2-3,TRBV27,CASSLTRGHADTQYF,TGTGCCAGCAGTTTAACCAGGGGGCACGCAGATACGCAGTATTTT
few,-,11,TRBJ2-7,TRBV2,CASSDFYEQYF,TGTGCCAGCAGTGATTTCTACGAGCAGTACTTC
many,-,14,TRBJ1-5,TRBV12-3/TRBV12-4,CASSFLGGNQPQHF,TGTGCCAGCAGTTTTCTCGGTGGCAATCAGCCCCAGCATTTT
few,-,13,TRBJ1-1,TRBV29-1,CSVGRGANTEAFF,TGCAGCGTTGGAAGGGGGGCGAACACTGAAGCTTTCTTT
many,TRBD2,15,TRBJ2-3,TRBV3-1,CASSQEGTRRDTQYF,TGTGCCAGCAGCCAAGAAGGGACTAGACGGGATACGCAGTATTTT
-,-,13,TRBJ1-5,TRBV20-1,CSAIGHFNQPQHF,TGCAGTGCTATAGGGCATTTCAATCAGCCCCAGCATTTT
-,-,15,TRBJ1-1,TRBV4-2,CASSQERQTNTEAFF,TGTGCCAGCAGCCAAGAAAGACAGACGAACACTGAAGCTTTCTTT
-,-,15,TRBJ1-1,TRBV11-2,CASSLEAGVNTEAFF,TGTGCCAGCAGCTTAGAGGCAGGTGTTAACACTGAAGCTTTCTTT
-,-,12,TRBJ2-1,TRBV29-1,CSVEVGPNEQFF,TGCAGCGTTGAGGTAGGGCCAAATGAGCAGTTCTTC
-,TRBD2,15,TRBJ2-1,TRBV9,CASGSGTSGGNEQFF,TGTGCCAGCGGTAGCGGGACTAGCGGGGGCAATGAGCAGTTCTTC
-,-,14,TRBJ2-3,TRBV20-1,CSAPKGRGRDTQYF,TGCAGTGCCCCCAAAGGGCGGGGTAGGGATACGCAGTATTTT
few,TRBD1,15,TRBJ1-1,TRBV7-9,CASSPGRTGNTEAFF,TGTGCCAGCAGCCCTGGTCGGACAGGGAACACTGAAGCTTTCTTT
-,TRBD2,17,TRBJ2-1,TRBV7-9,CASRSGTKSYGVNEQFF,TGTGCCAGCAGATCCGGGACTAAATCCTATGGGGTCAATGAGCAGTTCTTC
-,-,13,TRBJ1-2,TRBV5-1,CASSEANRNGYTF,TGCGCCAGCAGTGAGGCCAACCGGAATGGCTACACCTTC
-,-,13,TRBJ2-2,TRBV20-1,CSASDRTPGELFF,TGCAGTGCCTCCGACAGGACCCCCGGGGAGCTGTTTTTT